This TCR beta chain was sequenced during a study of blood T cells in healthy people across ages (dated by TCRdb to between 2014 and 2017). Turning to the overall study: In model experiments, template switching captured roughly one uniquely barcoded TCR beta cDNA molecule for every two T cells. Using deep sequencing normalized with unique cDNA molecular identifiers, the study measured how TCR beta repertoire diversity changes with age. Two additional independent replicas of 1 million unique cDNA reads from the same blood draw were analyzed for two donors (one aged 18 to 30 and one aged 80 or older). The donors were split into four age groups: young (average about 15 years), middle-aged (over 35), aged (roughly 65) and long-lived (under 90).

V is clipped by 2 bases and J by 8 bases, and the sequence between their germline boundaries is 15 bases long. CDR3 length: 15 amino acids, cysteine to phenylalanine. Of all the DNA, just the CDR3 is kept, 45 bases in frame from base 1. A note on this clonotype: This clone's antigen is unknown. No much larger clone is present one base from it, and per-base qualities are unavailable.

Study-wide conclusions, independent of this receptor: Conclusive comparison of naive and antigen-experienced compartments was prevented by the profiling of bulk unsorted PBMCs. Estimates of total diversity based on one million sequenced T cells were regarded as lower bounds and as underestimates. Because the CMV infection status of the donors was unknown, age-related changes in expanded clonotypes may potentially have been confounded. Compared with the aged group, more naive CD4+ T cells, fewer expanded clones and increased TCR diversity were shown by the long-lived group, suggesting age selection. As age increased, observed TCR beta diversity per million T cells dropped in a roughly linear way, and a significant reduction was already evident by age 40. The percentage of naive T cells measured by flow cytometry correlated strongly with observed TCR beta diversity.

The library was produced with 5' RACE. The sequencer was an Illumina HiSeq 2500. A second PCR of about 7 to 12 cycles was run with a J-beta primer mix and a sample-barcoded 5' primer. Each TCR beta cDNA molecule received a unique molecular identifier from a template-switch 5' adaptor carrying 12 random nucleotides. At least 2.5 million CDR3-containing paired-end reads were obtained from each sample. First-strand cDNA synthesis was performed from all RNA using the Mint cDNA synthesis kit, with priming by a TRBC-specific oligonucleotide. Following uracil-DNA glycosylase treatment, a first 18-cycle PCR with universal primers M1SS and BC2_uni_R was performed on all cDNA. From the authors' description of their analysis: Each sample was normalized by randomly selecting 1 million high-quality reads, each carrying a distinct molecular identifier. Instead of being binned into consensus sequences, reads with shared molecular identifiers were discarded. MiTCR, run with a Q25 quality threshold and the strictest error-elimination algorithm, handled CDR3 identification, clonotype clustering and error correction. Lower-bound total TCR beta diversity was estimated with a nonparametric unseen species model using Euler transformation. The raw public data were reprocessed by TCRdb itself: fastp quality trimming at Q25, MiXCR clonotype calling, in-frame beta chains only. Rows with a matching CDR3 protein are joined into one entry that keeps the most common DNA and genes. These V and J calls rely on TCRdb rather than the paper's analysis. Within this sample are approximately 780,000 distinct CDR3 sequences, with 20% to 30% of them counted one time only. The top ten hold about 2.9% of the sample.

Systemically healthy Caucasian individuals from Russia, approximately 39 in total and aged roughly 6 to 95 years, were included as donors. About 9.6 milliliters of peripheral blood were collected from each donor into EDTA-treated Vacutainer tubes. Ficoll-Paque density-gradient centrifugation was used to isolate PBMCs, with at least 6.5 million per sample. Trizol reagent was used to extract total RNA from the PBMCs, yielding at least 5 micrograms per sample. For every donor, flow cytometry on a PBMC aliquot measured the percentage of naive CD45RAhigh/CD27high T cells. The same data also went into a second study, on T cells of mothers and their children. As the second study states: Nine systemically healthy Caucasian individuals served as donors, namely three mothers together with their six children. cDNA synthesis used all of the extracted RNA, with approximately 1.4 ug of RNA in each 15 ul reaction. Sample barcodes and 2-4 random nucleotides were added via the M1S primer in the second PCR. Over 8.5 million TCR beta CDR3 reads were obtained for each mother, and 2.5 million to 3.5 million reads were obtained for each child. In both related and unrelated pairs, thymic selection shapes the output of TCR recombination in a similar way, with inherited differences having only a minor effect. Normalized repertoire overlap was always slightly but never significantly higher in related than unrelated mother-child pairs. No persistent microchimeric T cell clones were found, with a detection sensitivity of roughly 99 clones per million clonotypes. In the study, deep NGS was used to compare the TCR beta repertoires of mothers and children, and features distinguishing related mother-child pairs from unrelated individuals were sought. Mothers averaged 40 +/- 4 years of age and children averaged around 10 +/- 4 years. Libraries were sequenced on Illumina HiSeq 2000 with 100+100 nt paired-end reads after adapter ligation with NEBNext reagents. Mother and child libraries were prepared a month apart and sequenced in separate runs to prevent cross-contamination. For each donor, somewhere between about 450,000 and 2,200,000 distinct TCR beta clonotypes were identified. Naive TCR beta clonotypes were estimated from low-frequency clonotypes matched to each donor's FACS-determined naive share, without sorting.

The receptor was derived from a boy younger than 18 in good health. Sequencing was done on a sample of blood. The receptor chain draws on TRBV12-3 or TRBV12-4 and TRBJ1-4, and TRBD1 may be the D gene, going by 6 matching bases. Here the CDR3 is given as CASSLLRGFKEKLFF. The nucleotide sequence reads TGTGCCAGCAGTTTACTCAGGGGATTTAAAGAAAAACTGTTTTTT.